The clone carrying this TCR beta chain was detected once. Produced via immunoSEQ multiplex PCR; TCRdb's table is partial and in-frame only. The sample contains about 16,000 clones, about nine tenths of which appear only once. The entry originates in a study of T cells in pancreatic ductal adenocarcinoma. Surgery without prior neoadjuvant therapy was the treatment of the selected pancreatic ductal adenocarcinoma patients. This CDR3 comprises 13 residues. With V trimmed by 5 bases and J by 13 bases, 10 bases remained unmatched. Per germline, CDR1 LNHDA and CDR2 SQIVND (reference sequence). The chain joins TRBV19 to TRBJ2-1, with TRBD1 identical over 8 bases. This TCR was sampled from a human donor with pancreatic ductal adenocarcinoma. Material for sequencing was PBMCs. The CDR3 DNA reads as TGTGCCAGTAGTCGAAATTTGGACAGGGAACAGTTCTTC. Translated, it gives CASSRNLDREQFF.